This T cell receptor (beta chain) was captured by sequencing in a study of shared clonotypes between healthy human individuals. Study outcomes and limitations: Clonotype sharing among donors was thought likely to change with sequencing depth.

As regards this clone: Its cognate antigen is unknown.

About 28,000 T cell genomes (about 320 ng DNA) went into each PBMC replicate. Some clones are missing from TCRdb's copy, which holds only in-frame ones; the method was immunoSEQ multiplex PCR. This sample has about 520,000 clones, with approximately 78% found just once. Per germline, CDR1 SGHNT and CDR2 YENEEA. This CDR3 is built from 16 residues. J gave up 0 bases and V 5 bases, and 2 bases lay outside the gene matches. The specimen was PBMCs. The receptor's source is a woman aged 40-49 years in good health. Some clones in this sample may be carry-over from other donors' samples. The chain is built from TRBV11-3 and TRBJ2-1; 12 bases map to TRBD2. The CDR3 spells CASSGLAGSSYNEQFF. In DNA form, the CDR3 reads TGTGCCAGCAGCGGACTAGCGGGGAGCTCCTACAATGAGCAGTTCTTC.